These 22 T cell receptor beta chains share one sample of origin, sequenced in a study of molecular identifiers for immune sequencing clone quantification. MiXCR, applied by TCRdb to the PCR reads, yields one record per CDR3 protein. The sample shows around 320,000 distinct CDR3 sequences, about a quarter of them seen only once. Sequences were obtained from naive CD8+ T cells from blood, with Jurkat cell RNA spiked in. The subset here: FACS-sorted CD8+CD4-CCR7+CD45RA+ naive T cells. These receptors originate from a human donor in good health. Some libraries in this study had Jurkat cell RNA spiked in.

This clonotype appeared many times. The V call is TRBV20-1, the J call TRBJ1-1; a possible D gene is TRBD1 (5 bases). This CDR3 is 11 amino acids long. Germline assignment: CDR1 DFQATT and CDR2 SNEGSKA (reference sequence). The CDR3 DNA sequence: TGCAGAGTACACTGGGGGACTGAAGCTTTCTTT. As protein: CRVHWGTEAFF.

This chain connects TRBV30 to TRBJ2-3; no reliable D call. Germline V gene sequence: CDR1 GTSNPN, CDR2 SVGIG (reference sequence). V was clipped by 3 bases and J by 4 bases, with 8 bases between them. This CDR3 has 12 amino acids. CDR3 in amino acids: CAWSYAADTQYF. The DNA of the CDR3 is TGTGCCTGGAGCTATGCCGCAGATACGCAGTATTTT.

V gene TRBV11-2 combines with J gene TRBJ1-1; D not resolved. Germline V gene lookup returns CDR1 SGHAT and CDR2 FQNNGV. The CDR3 has 14 residues. Trimming left V 1 base short and J 1 base short, with 7 bases between. CDR3 in DNA: TGTGCCAGCAGCTTAGGGGAGCCGAACACTGAAGCTTTCTTT. As protein: CASSLGEPNTEAFF.

This clonotype was observed many times. This chain uses TRBV20-1 with TRBJ2-2, with D tentatively TRBD1 (5 bases). The ends were cut back, 0 bases at V and 2 bases at J, with 10 bases in the middle. Germline lookup yields CDR1 DFQATT and CDR2 SNEGSKA (reference sequence). The CDR3 runs to 15 residues. CDR3 loop: CSAREAGINTGELFF. DNA of the CDR3: TGCAGTGCTAGAGAGGCAGGGATTAACACCGGGGAGCTGTTTTTT.

This clonotype was found a few times. The chain combines TRBV30 with TRBJ1-1; no clear D gene. With 1 base removed from V and 1 base from J, the gap between germline ends came to 4 bases. The CDR3 has 12 amino acids. CDR1 and CDR2 (germline): GTSNPN, SVGIG (reference sequence). In DNA, the CDR3 is TGTGCCTGGAGTGAAAAGAACACTGAAGCTTTCTTT. Translating gives CAWSEKNTEAFF.

This clonotype was seen ten or more times. The chain links TRBV7-9 to TRBJ1-1; D gene uncertain. The germline V gene encodes CDR1 SEHNR and CDR2 FQNEAQ (reference sequence). There are 14 residues in the CDR3. Trimming took off 5 bases at V and 0 bases at J, with 10 bases between the two ends. The CDR3: CASSHSLMNTEAFF. CDR3 nucleotide sequence: TGTGCCAGCAGCCATAGCCTAATGAACACTGAAGCTTTCTTT.

In its sample, this clonotype was seen a few times. The junction differs from germline at one of its ends, possibly a read error. The CDR3 spells CASSGGASNQPQHF. In DNA form, the CDR3 reads TGTGCCAGTAGCGGGGGTGCCAGCAATCAGCCCCAGCATTTT. J is TRBJ1-5 and V is TRBV9; D might be TRBD1 (5 bases). Germline V gene data show CDR1 as SGDLS and CDR2 as YYNGEE. CDR3 length equals 14 residues.

This clonotype has more than one count but fewer than ten. This chain joins TRBV4-3 and TRBJ1-4; no reliable D call. This CDR3 comprises 15 residues. The germline gives CDR1 LGHNA, CDR2 YSLEER. V was cut by 0 bases and J by 6 bases, with 11 bases left in between. The CDR3 is CASSQDRSGDEKLFF. The CDR3 DNA reads as TGCGCCAGCAGCCAAGATCGCTCAGGCGATGAAAAACTGTTTTTT.

This chain connects TRBV2 to TRBJ2-7; 9 positions match TRBD1. CDR3 length: 15 residues. V dropped 1 base and J dropped 5; count of bases not matched to a gene: 6. CDR1 and CDR2 (germline): SNHLY, FYNNEI. The CDR3 spells CASSEVGQGFNEQYF. The CDR3 DNA sequence: TGTGCCAGCAGTGAAGTGGGACAGGGATTCAACGAGCAGTACTTC. Full variable domain (remainder filled in from reference TRBV2 and TRBJ2-7): EPEVTQTPSHQVTQMGQEVILRCVPISNHLYFYWYRQILGQKVEFLVSFYNNEISEKSEIFDDQFSVERPDGSNFTLKIRSTKLEDSAMYFCASSEVGQGFNEQYFGPGTRLTVT.

In this sample, this clonotype turned up many times. The chain combines TRBV7-8 with TRBJ2-1; D perhaps matches TRBD2 (6 bases). Germline CDR1 and CDR2: SGHVS and FQNEAQ. The CDR3 runs to 16 residues. Deletions cut 0 bases from V and 9 bases from J, with 18 bases between. DNA for the CDR3: TGTGCCAGCAGCTTAGCGATTTCCACTAGCTCCGTTGAGCAGTTCTTC. It encodes CASSLAISTSSVEQFF.

This clonotype was observed many times. V usage is TRBV7-2 and J usage is TRBJ2-3; D not certain. The germline V and J ends were trimmed by 4 bases and 1 base, with 6 bases remaining between them. This CDR3 region has 13 residues. Germline CDR1 SGHTA, CDR2 FQGNSA. The CDR3 region is CASSSDGTDTQYF. In DNA form, the CDR3 reads TGTGCCAGCAGCTCCGACGGCACAGATACGCAGTATTTT.

There are many counts of this clonotype. This sequence joins TRBV19 and TRBJ1-5; D gene unclear. V was shortened by 1 base and J by 2 bases, with 9 bases between the two germline ends. Germline V CDR1 and CDR2: LNHDA, SQIVND (reference sequence). The CDR3 runs 15 residues. The CDR3 reads CASSIGGVRNQPQHF. The CDR3 DNA follows: TGTGCCAGTAGTATAGGTGGAGTTCGCAATCAGCCCCAGCATTTT.

This clonotype appeared many times. This chain links TRBV27 with TRBJ1-5; 7 bases are a match to TRBD1. Trimming at V came to 2 bases and at J to 2 bases, leaving 3 bases not matched to a gene. The CDR3 runs 15 residues. Germline loops: CDR1 MNHEY, CDR2 SMNVEV (reference sequence). The CDR3 loop is CASSLQGVGNQPQHF. Written as DNA, the CDR3 is TGTGCCAGCAGTTTACAGGGGGTCGGCAATCAGCCCCAGCATTTT.

The chain employs TRBV25-1 and TRBJ1-2; D uncertain. Germline V lookup: CDR1 MGHDK, CDR2 SYGVNS. The CDR3 contains 14 residues. Here the CDR3 DNA reads TGTGCAAGCGGTGAATCCGCGCTAAGCTATGGCTACACCTTC. It translates to CASGESALSYGYTF.

This clonotype came up many times. The rearrangement links TRBV28 to TRBJ1-5; a possible D gene is TRBD1 (5 bases). The germline CDR1 and CDR2 sequences are MDHEN and SYDVKM. Trimming cost V 6 bases and J 2 bases, with 14 bases left between them. The CDR3 totals 15 residues. CDR3: CASSGALMGNQPQHF. CDR3 in DNA: TGTGCCAGCAGCGGGGCCCTTATGGGCAATCAGCCCCAGCATTTT. The variable domain in full, completed from reference TRBV28 and TRBJ1-5, reads DVKVTQSSRYLVKRTGEKVFLECVQDMDHENMFWYRQDPGLGLRLIYFSYDVKMKEKGDIPEGYSVSREKKERFSLILESASTNQTSMYLCASSGALMGNQPQHFGDGTRLSIL.

This clonotype appeared many times. The rearrangement uses TRBV5-6 and TRBJ2-7; tentative D call: TRBD2 (6 bases). This CDR3 comprises 12 residues. Germline V gene data show CDR1 as SGHDT and CDR2 as YYEEEE. Between the trimmed V and J ends, which lost 4 bases and 7 bases, there was a span of 12 bases. The CDR3: CASSEGLGEQYF. The CDR3 bases are TGTGCCAGCAGCGAGGGACTTGGGGAGCAGTACTTC.

In regard to this clonotype: A read error may account for a junction end that differs from germline. This rearrangement joins TRBV25-1 to TRBJ2-7, with 8 bases aligning to TRBD1. Per germline, CDR1 MGHDK and CDR2 SYGVNS. This CDR3 is 13 amino acids long. The CDR3 nucleotides are TGTGCCGGCAGTGGACAGGGACGCTACGAGCAGTACTTC. This gives the protein CAGSGQGRYEQYF.

Note on this clonotype: A single base separates this from a much larger clone, so it may be a read error. The chain has TRBV29-1 and TRBJ2-7; TRBD2 matches at 9 bases. The V gene's germline CDR1 is SQVTM and CDR2 ANQGSEA. J gave up 9 bases and V 7 bases, and 13 bases lay outside the gene matches. This CDR3 is 13 amino acids long. CDR3 in DNA: TGCAGCGCTGTTAGCGGGGGCGCCTTCGGGCAGTACTTC. Translation gives CSAVSGGAFGQYF.

This clonotype was seen ten or more times. This chain joins TRBV20-1 and TRBJ1-5; 8 positions match TRBD1. The CDR3 extends over 15 amino acids. The germline V gene has CDR1 DFQATT and CDR2 SNEGSKA (reference sequence). J was trimmed by 7 bases and V by 4 bases; bases with no gene match: 12. CDR3 amino acids: CSATTDRDLGQPQHF. CDR3 bases: TGCAGTGCTACCACGGACAGGGACCTGGGGCAGCCCCAGCATTTT.

In its sample, this clonotype was seen once. The chain employs TRBV30 and TRBJ2-3; a possible D gene is TRBD2 (5 bases). The ends were cut back, 0 bases at V and 2 bases at J, with 12 bases in the middle. Germline CDR1 GTSNPN, CDR2 SVGIG (reference sequence). There are 15 residues in the CDR3. The CDR3 coding sequence is TGTGCCTGGAGTGTACTTGGGAGTACCACAGATACGCAGTATTTT. Translation gives CAWSVLGSTTDTQYF.

This clonotype has just a few counts. This chain links TRBV11-3 with TRBJ2-7; D could derive from TRBD1 or TRBD2 (6 bases each). In germline, CDR1 is SGHNT, CDR2 YENEEA. The V end was cut by 5 bases, the J end by 4 bases, with 15 bases between. The CDR3 consists of 14 residues. DNA for the CDR3: TGTGCCAGCAGCCACCCGGGGGCAGGGTACGAGCAGTACTTC. Protein product: CASSHPGAGYEQYF.

At least ten counts were recorded for this clonotype. This chain links TRBV2 with TRBJ2-5, with D possibly TRBD2 on 6 matching bases. CDR1 is SNHLY and CDR2 is FYNNEI in the germline V gene. Trimming stripped 1 base from V and 1 base from J, with 13 bases between. The CDR3 contains 16 residues. In DNA, the CDR3 is TGTGCCAGCAGTGAAGTGATAGCGGCATCCCAAGAGACCCAGTACTTC. This sequence encodes CASSEVIAASQETQYF.